A selection of T cell receptor beta chains follows, all from one sample in a study of blood T cells in healthy people across ages. TCRdb re-derived calls from the 5' RACE reads in MiXCR, one entry per CDR3 protein. This sample carries about 1.5 million distinct CDR3 sequences, about 45% of them seen once, and the ten largest clones take approximately 4.1%. Sequenced sample: blood. These receptors all stem from a woman younger than 35 in good health. CDR3s include the opening cysteine and the closing phenylalanine or tryptophan. The D gene is left open where the match is weak.

v_gene: TRBV12-3/TRBV12-4
d_gene: TRBD2
j_gene: TRBJ2-5
CDR3aa: CASSSELAGNLQETQYF

v_gene: TRBV7-9
d_gene: -
j_gene: TRBJ2-1
CDR3aa: CASSPSRGRGNEQFF

v_gene: TRBV6-1
d_gene: -
j_gene: TRBJ1-2
CDR3aa: CAGRESSNYGYTF

v_gene: TRBV7-2
d_gene: TRBD1
j_gene: TRBJ2-2
CDR3aa: CASSLVTTGGRTGELFF

v_gene: TRBV27
d_gene: -
j_gene: TRBJ2-1
CDR3aa: CASSIRGDSYNEQFF

v_gene: TRBV11-2
d_gene: -
j_gene: TRBJ2-7
CDR3aa: CASSFASPAYEQYF

v_gene: TRBV6-5
d_gene: TRBD1
j_gene: TRBJ1-4
CDR3aa: CASSYSGGQVFHATNEKLFF

v_gene: TRBV9
d_gene: -
j_gene: TRBJ1-2
CDR3aa: CASSVDPQETRYGYTF

v_gene: TRBV4-1
d_gene: -
j_gene: TRBJ2-3
CDR3aa: CASSQILVNTQYF

v_gene: TRBV7-9
d_gene: TRBD2
j_gene: TRBJ2-1
CDR3aa: CASSLGASGLYNEQFF

v_gene: TRBV20-1
d_gene: -
j_gene: TRBJ2-3
CDR3aa: CSAPPDAAGTDTQYF

v_gene: TRBV3-1
d_gene: -
j_gene: TRBJ2-3
CDR3aa: CASSQVRSDELDTQYF

v_gene: TRBV12-3/TRBV12-4
d_gene: TRBD1
j_gene: TRBJ1-1
CDR3aa: CATNRGMNTEAFF

v_gene: TRBV20-1
d_gene: TRBD1
j_gene: TRBJ2-4
CDR3aa: CSAIRQGIAKNIQYF

v_gene: TRBV18
d_gene: -
j_gene: TRBJ1-5
CDR3aa: CASSPQKDNQPQHF

v_gene: TRBV5-1
d_gene: -
j_gene: TRBJ1-2
CDR3aa: CASRSGTANYGYTF

v_gene: TRBV29-1
d_gene: -
j_gene: TRBJ1-2
CDR3aa: CSVGPSDYGYTF

v_gene: TRBV30
d_gene: -
j_gene: TRBJ2-7
CDR3aa: CAWRVGLARGIYEQYF

v_gene: TRBV4-1
d_gene: -
j_gene: -
CDR3aa: CASSSWEGLYEQYF

v_gene: TRBV7-2
d_gene: -
j_gene: TRBJ1-1
CDR3aa: CASSLGAGYATEAFF

v_gene: TRBV7-6
d_gene: TRBD2
j_gene: TRBJ2-7
CDR3aa: CASSLGPSGASYEQYF

v_gene: TRBV28
d_gene: TRBD2
j_gene: TRBJ2-1
CDR3aa: CASRTSGIPWQFF

v_gene: TRBV10-3
d_gene: -
j_gene: TRBJ1-1
CDR3aa: CAISAGTGAVNTEAFF

v_gene: TRBV7-2
d_gene: -
j_gene: TRBJ1-2
CDR3aa: CASSLAATYAHNTF

v_gene: TRBV6-6
d_gene: -
j_gene: -
CDR3aa: CASSFGGGARETQYF

v_gene: TRBV20-1
d_gene: -
j_gene: TRBJ2-2
CDR3aa: CSARTGTGELFF

v_gene: TRBV15
d_gene: -
j_gene: TRBJ1-6
CDR3aa: CATSRDLSSSYNSPLHF

v_gene: TRBV15
d_gene: -
j_gene: TRBJ1-1
CDR3aa: CATSRDRDDEAFF